This T cell receptor (beta chain) was retrieved from a study of human CD8 memory T cell subsets. PBMC were isolated from buffy coats given by healthy donors. A negative magnetic separation step was used to enrich total CD8+ T cells. Germline V gene sequence: CDR1 SEHNR, CDR2 FQNEAQ (reference sequence). The CDR3 is made up of 11 amino acids. Overall study results and limits: Stem-like memory T cells matched precursor exhausted T cells in high diversity, which effector memory cells lacked. There were indications from Chao1 estimates that stem-like memory T cells were more diverse than precursor exhausted T cells.

By frequency, this clonotype registers medium-sized. Its antigen is currently unknown. UMI-labeled 5' RACE was the method by which TCR beta libraries were made. TCRdb processed the 5' RACE reads again and assigns one entry to each CDR3 protein, with no DNA. The specimen's table records under 20,000 distinct CDR3 sequences. The source of this sequence is a human donor in good health. This chain joins TRBV7-9 and TRBJ2-7. Sequenced sample: CD8+ T cells from PBMCs. CDR3: CASSFGAEQYF.